This record covers a single T cell receptor beta chain. Its antigen is not identified. The CDR3 consists of 17 residues. Trimming stripped 2 bases from V and 1 base from J, with 17 bases between. Germline CDR1 MNHNS, CDR2 SASEGT. The data were obtained in a study of shared clonotypes between healthy human individuals. Looking at the study overall: The cohort had two women and a few men, ages 18 to 49.

The repertoire was sequenced with immunoSEQ multiplex PCR; TCRdb's copy has only in-frame clones and lacks some. The sample records about 960,000 clones, approximately 80% being singletons. Points from the study as a whole: Naive subsets typically showed greater estimated richness than memory subsets. Around 5% was the fraction of naive CD4 clonotypes found shared across several donors. Apart from blood, nothing was sampled; tissue repertoires likely differ.

Sequencing was carried out using memory CD4+ T cells sorted from blood. The subset here: CD45RA-negative fraction. The origin of this receptor is a man aged 18 to 29 in good health. The genes are TRBV6-1 and TRBJ2-5; D perhaps matches TRBD2 (5 bases). In DNA, the CDR3 is TGTGCCAGCAGTGAACCGATCGGCGGGCGATCCCAAGAGACCCAGTACTTC. Amino acids: CASSEPIGGRSQETQYF.